This T cell receptor (beta chain) was observed in a study of T cell repertoires in cytomegalovirus infection. Of note for this clonotype: The antigen is undetermined.

Germline CDR1 and CDR2: MGHRA and YSYEKL. This CDR3 is 15 amino acids long. Losses at the gene ends were 1 base for V and 2 bases for J; bases not matched to a gene: 5. Each CDR3 protein is one row after TCRdb ran MiXCR on the reads. The sample contains nearly 700,000 distinct CDR3 sequences, roughly a third of which appear only once. The genes are TRBV4-1 and TRBJ2-7, with 7 bases matching TRBD2. The sequencing here drew on cultured PBMCs, taken from culture after CMV antigen stimulation. The TCR sequence derives from a human donor in good health (CMV status not recorded). Some clones in this sample may be carry-over from other donors' samples. The CDR3 sequence: CASSQGLAEPYEQYF. The CDR3 DNA sequence: TGCGCCAGCAGCCAAGGGCTAGCGGAACCCTACGAGCAGTACTTC.